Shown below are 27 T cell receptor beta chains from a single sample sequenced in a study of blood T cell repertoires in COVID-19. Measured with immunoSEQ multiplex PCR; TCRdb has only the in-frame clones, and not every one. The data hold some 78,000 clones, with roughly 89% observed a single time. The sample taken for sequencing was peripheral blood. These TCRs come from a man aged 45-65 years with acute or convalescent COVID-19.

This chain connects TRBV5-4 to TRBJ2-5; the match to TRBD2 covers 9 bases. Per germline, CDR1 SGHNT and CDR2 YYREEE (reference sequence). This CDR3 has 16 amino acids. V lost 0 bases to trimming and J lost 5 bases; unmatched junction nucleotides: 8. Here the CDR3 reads CASSLAAGGPWETQYF. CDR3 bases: TGTGCCAGCAGCTTGGCCGCGGGAGGGCCTTGGGAGACCCAGTACTTC.

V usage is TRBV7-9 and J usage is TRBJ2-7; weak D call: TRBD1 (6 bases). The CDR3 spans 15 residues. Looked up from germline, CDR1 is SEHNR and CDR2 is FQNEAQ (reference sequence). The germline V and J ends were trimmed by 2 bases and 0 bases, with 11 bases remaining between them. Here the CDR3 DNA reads TGTGCCAGCAGCTTAAGACAGGCCAGCTCCTACGAGCAGTACTTC. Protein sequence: CASSLRQASSYEQYF.

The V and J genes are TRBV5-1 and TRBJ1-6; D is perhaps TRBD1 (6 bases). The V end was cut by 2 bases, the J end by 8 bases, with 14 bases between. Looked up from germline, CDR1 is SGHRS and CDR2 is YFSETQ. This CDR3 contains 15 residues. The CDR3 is CASSFGGGRDSPLHF. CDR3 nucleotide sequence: TGCGCCAGCAGCTTCGGGGGGGGCCGGGATTCACCCCTCCACTTT.

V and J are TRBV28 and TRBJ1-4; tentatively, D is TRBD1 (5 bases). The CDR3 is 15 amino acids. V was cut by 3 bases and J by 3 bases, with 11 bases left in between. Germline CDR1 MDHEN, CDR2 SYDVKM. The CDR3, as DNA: TGTGCCAGCAGTTTCTCTTGGACATCTAATGAAAAACTGTTTTTT. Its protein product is CASSFSWTSNEKLFF.

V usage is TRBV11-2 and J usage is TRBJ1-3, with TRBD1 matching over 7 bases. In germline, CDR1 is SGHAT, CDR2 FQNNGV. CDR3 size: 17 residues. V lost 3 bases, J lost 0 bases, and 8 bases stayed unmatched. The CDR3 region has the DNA TGTGCCAGCAGCTTGCTGCCCACAGGGGACTCTGGAAACACCATATATTTT. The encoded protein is CASSLLPTGDSGNTIYF.

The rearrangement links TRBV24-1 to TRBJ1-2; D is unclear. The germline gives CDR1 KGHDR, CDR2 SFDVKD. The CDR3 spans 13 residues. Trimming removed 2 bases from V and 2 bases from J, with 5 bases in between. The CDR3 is CATSDSGNYGYTF. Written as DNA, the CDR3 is TGTGCCACCAGTGATTCCGGGAACTATGGCTACACCTTC.

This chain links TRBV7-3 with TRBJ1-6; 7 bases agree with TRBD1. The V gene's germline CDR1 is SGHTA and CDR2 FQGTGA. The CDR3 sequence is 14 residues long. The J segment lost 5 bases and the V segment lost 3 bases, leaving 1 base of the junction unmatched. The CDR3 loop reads CASSFGTDNSPLHF. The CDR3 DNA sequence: TGTGCCAGCAGCTTCGGGACAGATAATTCACCCCTCCACTTT.

CDR3 DNA sequence: TGTGCCAGCAGTTACTCCGCAGGGTCCTTCATCTCTGGAAACACCATATATTTT. Its translation is CASSYSAGSFISGNTIYF. The chain has TRBV6-2 or TRBV6-3 and TRBJ1-3, with a weak D call TRBD1 (5 bases). The germline CDR1 and CDR2 sequences are MNHEY and SVGEGT. V was cut by 0 bases and J by 0 bases, with 15 bases left in between. The CDR3 is 18 residues long.

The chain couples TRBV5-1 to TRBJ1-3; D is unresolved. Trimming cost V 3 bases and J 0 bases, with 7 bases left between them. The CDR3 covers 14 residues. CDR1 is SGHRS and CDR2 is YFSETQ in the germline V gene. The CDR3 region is CASSYSSSGNTIYF. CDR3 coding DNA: TGCGCCAGCAGCTATTCATCCTCTGGAAACACCATATATTTT.

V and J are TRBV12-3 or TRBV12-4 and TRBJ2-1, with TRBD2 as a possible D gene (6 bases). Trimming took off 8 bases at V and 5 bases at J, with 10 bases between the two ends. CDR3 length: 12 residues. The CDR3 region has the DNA TGTGCCAGCCGGTCGGGGGACAATGAGCAGTTCTTC. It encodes CASRSGDNEQFF.

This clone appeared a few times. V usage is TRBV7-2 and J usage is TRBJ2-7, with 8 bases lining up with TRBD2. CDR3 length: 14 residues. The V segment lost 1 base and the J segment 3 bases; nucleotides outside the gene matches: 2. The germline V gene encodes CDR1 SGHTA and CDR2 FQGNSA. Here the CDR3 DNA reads TGTGCCAGCAGCTTAGACGGGACTAGCTACGAGCAGTACTTC. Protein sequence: CASSLDGTSYEQYF.

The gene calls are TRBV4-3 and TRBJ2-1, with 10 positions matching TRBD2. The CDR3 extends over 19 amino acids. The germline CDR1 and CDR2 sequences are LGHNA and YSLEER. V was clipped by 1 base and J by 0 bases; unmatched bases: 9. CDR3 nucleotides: TGCGCCAGCAGCCAAGTTTTCGTAGCGGGGGGCCCCTCCTACAATGAGCAGTTCTTC. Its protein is CASSQVFVAGGPSYNEQFF.

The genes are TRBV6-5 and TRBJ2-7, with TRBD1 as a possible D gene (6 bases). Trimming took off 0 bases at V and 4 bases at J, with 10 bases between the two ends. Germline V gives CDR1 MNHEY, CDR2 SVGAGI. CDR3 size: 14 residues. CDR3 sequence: CASSYSSRGYEQYF. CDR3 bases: TGTGCCAGCAGTTACTCGAGCAGGGGTTACGAGCAGTACTTC.

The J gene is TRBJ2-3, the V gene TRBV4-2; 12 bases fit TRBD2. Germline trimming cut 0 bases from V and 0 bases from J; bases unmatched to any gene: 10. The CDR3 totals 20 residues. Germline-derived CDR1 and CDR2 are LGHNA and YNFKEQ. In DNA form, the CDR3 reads TGTGCCAGCAGCCAAGATAGTGGGGCTAGCGGGGGGGTTAGCACAGATACGCAGTATTTT. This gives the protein CASSQDSGASGGVSTDTQYF.

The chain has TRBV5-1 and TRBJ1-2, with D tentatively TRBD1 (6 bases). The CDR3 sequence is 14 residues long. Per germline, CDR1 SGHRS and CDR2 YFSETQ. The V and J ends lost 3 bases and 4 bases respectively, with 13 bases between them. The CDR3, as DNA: TGCGCCAGCAGCTCAAACAGGGTCTCCTATGGCTACACCTTC. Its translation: CASSSNRVSYGYTF.

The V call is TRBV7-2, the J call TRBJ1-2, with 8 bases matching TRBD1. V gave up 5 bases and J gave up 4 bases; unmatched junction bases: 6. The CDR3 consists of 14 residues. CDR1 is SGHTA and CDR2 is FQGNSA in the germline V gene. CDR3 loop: CASSGQGPVYGYTF. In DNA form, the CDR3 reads TGTGCCAGCAGCGGACAGGGCCCCGTCTATGGCTACACCTTC.

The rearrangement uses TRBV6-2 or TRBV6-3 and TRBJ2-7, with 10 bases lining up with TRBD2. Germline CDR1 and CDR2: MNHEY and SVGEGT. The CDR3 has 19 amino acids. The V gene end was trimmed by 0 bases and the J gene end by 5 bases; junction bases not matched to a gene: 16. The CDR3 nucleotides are TGTGCCAGCAGTTACTCGGAAGGGCGGACTAGCGGCACTCCGCACGAGCAGTACTTC. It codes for CASSYSEGRTSGTPHEQYF.

The CDR3 DNA reads as TGTGCCAGCAGCCCGGCGAACACCGGGGAGCTGTTTTTT. This gives the protein CASSPANTGELFF. The chain employs TRBV12-3 or TRBV12-4 and TRBJ2-2, with D unclear. Trimming stripped 6 bases from V and 0 bases from J, with 5 bases between. There are 13 residues in the CDR3.

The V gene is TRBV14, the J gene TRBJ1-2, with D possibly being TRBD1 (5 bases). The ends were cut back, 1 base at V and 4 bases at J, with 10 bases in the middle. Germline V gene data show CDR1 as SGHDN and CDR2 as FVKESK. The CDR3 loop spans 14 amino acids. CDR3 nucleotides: TGTGCCAGCAGCCAAGGAGGGGAGGGCTATGGCTACACCTTC. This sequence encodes CASSQGGEGYGYTF.

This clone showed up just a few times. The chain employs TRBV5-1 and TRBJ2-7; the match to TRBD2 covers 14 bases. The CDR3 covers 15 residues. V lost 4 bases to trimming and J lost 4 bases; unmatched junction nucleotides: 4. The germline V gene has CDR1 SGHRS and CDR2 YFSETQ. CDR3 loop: CASSRTSGRWYEQYF. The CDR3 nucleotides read TGCGCCAGCAGCCGGACTAGCGGGAGGTGGTACGAGCAGTACTTC.

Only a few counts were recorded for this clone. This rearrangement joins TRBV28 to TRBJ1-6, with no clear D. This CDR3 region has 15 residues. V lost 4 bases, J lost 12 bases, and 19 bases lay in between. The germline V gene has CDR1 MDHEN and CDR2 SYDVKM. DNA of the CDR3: TGTGCCAGCAGTTCCCCCCGTAGCTACCGAGAACCCCTCCACTTT. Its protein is CASSSPRSYREPLHF.

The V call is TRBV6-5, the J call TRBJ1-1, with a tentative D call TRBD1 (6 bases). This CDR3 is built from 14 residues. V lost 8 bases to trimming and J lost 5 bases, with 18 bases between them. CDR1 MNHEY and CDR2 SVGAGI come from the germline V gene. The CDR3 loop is CASGLPGGGTEAFF. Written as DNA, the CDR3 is TGTGCCAGCGGCCTCCCGGGGGGCGGAACTGAAGCTTTCTTT.

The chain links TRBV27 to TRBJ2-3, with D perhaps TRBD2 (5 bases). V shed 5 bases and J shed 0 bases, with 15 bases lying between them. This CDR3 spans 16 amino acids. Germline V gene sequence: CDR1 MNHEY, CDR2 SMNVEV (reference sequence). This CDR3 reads CASSTRLAKSTDTQYF. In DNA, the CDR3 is TGTGCCAGCAGTACCCGCTTAGCGAAGAGCACAGATACGCAGTATTTT.

CDR3 coding DNA: TGTGCCAGCATCCCTTTCACAGCTTACACCGGGGAGCTGTTTTTT. Its protein product is CASIPFTAYTGELFF. The J gene is TRBJ2-2, the V gene TRBV6-5; unclear D gene. The CDR3 loop spans 15 amino acids. Trimming took 7 bases from V and 3 from J, leaving 15 bases between them. Germline CDR1 reads MNHEY; CDR2 reads SVGAGI.

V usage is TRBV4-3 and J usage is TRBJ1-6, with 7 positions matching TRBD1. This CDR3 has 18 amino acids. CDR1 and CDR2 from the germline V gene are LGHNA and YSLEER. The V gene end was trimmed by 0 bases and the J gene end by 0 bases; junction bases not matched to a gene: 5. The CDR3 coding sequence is TGCGCCAGCAGCCAAGATGACAGGGCGAGCTCCTATAATTCACCCCTCCACTTT. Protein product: CASSQDDRASSYNSPLHF.

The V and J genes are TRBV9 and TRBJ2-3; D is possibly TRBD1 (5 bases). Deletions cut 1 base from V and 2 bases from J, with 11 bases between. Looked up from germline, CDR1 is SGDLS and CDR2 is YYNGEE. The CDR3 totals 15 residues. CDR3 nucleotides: TGTGCCAGCAGCGTAAAGGACACCCCCACAGATACGCAGTATTTT. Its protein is CASSVKDTPTDTQYF.

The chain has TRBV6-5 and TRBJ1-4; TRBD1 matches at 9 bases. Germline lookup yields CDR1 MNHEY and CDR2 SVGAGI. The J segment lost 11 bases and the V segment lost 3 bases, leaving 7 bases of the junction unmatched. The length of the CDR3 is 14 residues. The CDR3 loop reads CASSYPGQGQKLFF. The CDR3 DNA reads TGTGCCAGCAGTTATCCAGGACAGGGGCAGAAACTGTTTTTT.